In its sample, the clone carrying this T cell receptor (beta chain) was seen a few times. J lost 8 bases, V lost 5 bases, and 9 bases had no gene match. The CDR3 covers 14 residues. Looked up from germline, CDR1 is SGHTA and CDR2 is FQGTGA. After constant-region reverse-primer amplification, full-length variable regions underwent semi-nested PCR with Nested Universal Primer A. In TCRdb, the 5' RACE reads were re-called with MiXCR into one record per CDR3 protein. The sample includes tens of thousands of distinct CDR3 sequences, around 24% of them seen just once. Memory CD4+ cells were defined as CD4+CD45RO+CD25-.

The TCR comes from a female donor with breast cancer. The chain employs TRBV7-3 and TRBJ1-2; 9 bases are shared with TRBD1. The source material was memory CD4+ T cells sorted from blood. Described subset: memory CD4+ T cells, CD4+CD45RO+CD25-. CDR3 loop: CASSASGQGQGYTF. CDR3 DNA: TGTGCCAGCAGCGCGTCGGGACAGGGTCAAGGCTACACCTTC.